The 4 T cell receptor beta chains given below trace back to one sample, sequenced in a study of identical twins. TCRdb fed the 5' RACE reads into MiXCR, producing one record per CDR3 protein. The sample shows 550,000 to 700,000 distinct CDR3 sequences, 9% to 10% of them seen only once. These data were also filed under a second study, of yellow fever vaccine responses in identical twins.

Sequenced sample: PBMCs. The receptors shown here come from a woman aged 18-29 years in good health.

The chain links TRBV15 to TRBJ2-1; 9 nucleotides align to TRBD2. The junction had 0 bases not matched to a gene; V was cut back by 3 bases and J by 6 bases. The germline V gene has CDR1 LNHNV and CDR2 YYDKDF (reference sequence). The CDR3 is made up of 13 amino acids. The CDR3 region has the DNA TGTGCCACCAGCAGTAGCGGGAGCAATGAGCAGTTCTTC. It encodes CATSSSGSNEQFF. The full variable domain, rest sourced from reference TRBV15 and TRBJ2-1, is DAMVIQNPRYQVTQFGKPVTLSCSQTLNHNVMYWYQQKSSQAPKLLFHYYDKDFNNEADTPDNFQSRRPNTSFCFLDIRSPGLGDTAMYLCATSSSGSNEQFFGPGTRLTVL.

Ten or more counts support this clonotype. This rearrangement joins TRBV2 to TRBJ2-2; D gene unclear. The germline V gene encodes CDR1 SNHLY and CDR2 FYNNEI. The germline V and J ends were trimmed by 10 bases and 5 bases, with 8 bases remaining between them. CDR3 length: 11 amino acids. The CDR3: CATRGTGELFF. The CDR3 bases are TGTGCCACAAGAGGAACCGGGGAGCTGTTTTTT.

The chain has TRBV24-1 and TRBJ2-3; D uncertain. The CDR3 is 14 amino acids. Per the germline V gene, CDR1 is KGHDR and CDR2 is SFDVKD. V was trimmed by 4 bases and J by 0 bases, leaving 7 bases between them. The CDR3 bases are TGTGCCACCAGTGACCCTGGGAGCACAGATACGCAGTATTTT. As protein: CATSDPGSTDTQYF.

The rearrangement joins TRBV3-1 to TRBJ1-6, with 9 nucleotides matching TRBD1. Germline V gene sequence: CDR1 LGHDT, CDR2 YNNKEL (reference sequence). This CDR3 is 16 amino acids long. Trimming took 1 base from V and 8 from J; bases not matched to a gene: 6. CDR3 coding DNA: TGTGCCAGCAGCCAAGCAGGGACAGGGATTGATTCACCCCTCCACTTT. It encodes CASSQAGTGIDSPLHF.